The 2 T cell receptor beta chains below come from one sample, sequenced in a study of T-cell memory formation after mild COVID-19. MiXCR was run by TCRdb on the 5' RACE reads, yielding one entry per CDR3 protein. This table has tens of thousands of distinct CDR3 sequences, about a quarter appearing once. Material for sequencing was PBMCs or a T cell subset sorted from them (not recorded which). Source of these receptors: a man younger than 35 who had mild COVID-19 (a few samples of this study predate the infection). Cell type and time point are not known.

V gene TRBV19 combines with J gene TRBJ2-1; 9 bases are a match to TRBD1. V was clipped by 1 base and J by 2 bases; unmatched bases: 0. The germline CDR1 and CDR2 sequences are LNHDA and SQIVND (reference sequence). The CDR3 is 15 amino acids. CDR3 DNA sequence: TGTGCCAGTAGTATAGGGACAGGGGCCTACAATGAGCAGTTCTTC. Protein sequence: CASSIGTGAYNEQFF.

The sample holds a few counts of this clonotype. The V and J genes are TRBV5-1 and TRBJ2-3; D remains unclear. The length of the CDR3 is 13 residues. V lost 1 base to trimming and J lost 3 bases, with 6 bases between them. From germline, CDR1 is SGHRS and CDR2 YFSETQ. DNA for the CDR3: TGCGCCAGCAGCTTGTGGGTTACAGATACGCAGTATTTT. Translated: CASSLWVTDTQYF.